One T cell receptor beta chain is described in this entry. This clonotype was seen a single time. There is no known antigen for this receptor. Because the CDR3's place on the DNA is in doubt, the DNA is left out and the CDR3 is given as listed by TCRdb. Amplification of TCR beta CDR3 regions was carried out from RNA transcripts. For the first round of RT-PCR on the TCR CDR3, the HTBI primer set was used together with the Qiagen OneStep RT-PCR kit. Libraries were constructed in a second round of multiplex PCR, after which size selection and purification were carried out. Libraries were sequenced paired-end with 100 bp reads on an Illumina HiSeq2000. Concerning the study's data processing: SOAPnuke was used to process the raw data, removing reads that contained adapters or uncalled bases, had a mean Phred below 15, or lacked an exact match to the constant primer or identifier. High-quality paired reads were merged using COPE v1.2.5, and each unique nucleotide sequence was defined as a clonotype. MiTCR v1.1 was used to align the clonotypes against IMGT TRBV, TRBD and TRBJ reference segments. Analysis was restricted to V-J combinations with a frequency above 0.0001, which covered just over 98% of repertoires. A TCS score was defined as the ratio between F50 (clonal expansion) and ExV (chaos), using BLOSUM62-based TCRdist between CDR3 peptides within each V-J. Welch's t-statistics and random forest reduced roughly 500 V-J features to roughly 13, which were used in a naive Bayes classifier (R e1071). Thyroid-blood repertoire similarity was quantified with the Morisita-Horn index. In-frame beta chains were kept once TCRdb had trimmed the public reads at Q25 with fastp and called clones with MiXCR. One record per CDR3 amino acid sequence lists the most common genes and DNA. TCRdb's processing, not the authors', yielded these V and J calls. A total of tens of thousands of distinct CDR3 sequences appear in this sample, around 45% of them only once. The top ten hold under 35% of the sample.

The data were obtained in a study of T cells in Graves' hyperthyroidism and ophthalmopathy (dated by TCRdb to the late 2010s). As for the study more broadly: TCR V-J signatures able to tell the groups apart were searched for in a discovery cohort of more than 90 patients, of whom roughly 42 had Graves' ophthalmopathy and around 57 had stable Graves' hyperthyroidism. Thyroid tissue and blood T-cell repertoires from roughly six Graves' hyperthyroidism patients were also compared in the study. For training and testing, the 110 or so patients in the discovery cohort were randomly divided in a 7:3 ratio. TCR Vbeta CDR3 sequencing of 135 peripheral blood samples (under 45 ophthalmopathy, about 75 hyperthyroidism and some 17 progressor patients) is reported in the paper. Following sampling, methimazole starting at 30 mg daily was given to hyperthyroidism patients, and high-dose intravenous methylprednisolone was given to ophthalmopathy patients. Prospective prediction of ophthalmopathy was tested in an independent validation cohort consisting of 18 to 20 hyperthyroidism patients and around 17 patients who later progressed to ophthalmopathy.

CDR1 SGHVS and CDR2 FNYEAQ were looked up in the germline V gene. The CDR3 spans 23 residues, from the cysteine through the phenylalanine. Paper-wide results and their limitations: Most expanded thyroid clonotypes (frequency above 0.001) were also found in blood, which suggests that blood repertoires may mirror thyroid immune responses. No statistical method was used to fix the sample size in advance, and group allocation was not hidden from the investigators. In validation, the model predicted progression to ophthalmopathy a median of about 6 months before onset, with about 64% sensitivity and about 72% specificity. A model built on a 13 V-J signature distinguished ophthalmopathy from stable hyperthyroidism, reaching 87.88% sensitivity and around 81% specificity in cross-validation and 80%/75% in testing.

Graves' hyperthyroidism was defined as stable when no progression to ophthalmopathy occurred over 18 months of follow-up. The hyperthyroidism patients were between 18 and 65 years old and newly diagnosed, with a disease duration of less than 2 months. Any patient with an uncontrolled infection, another autoimmune disease, pregnancy or lactation was excluded. Clinical symptoms, serum thyroxine and TRAb, thyroid ultrasound, and orbital computed tomography formed the basis for the diagnoses. Trizol reagent was used to extract total RNA, and RNA quality was then checked on an Agilent 2100 Bioanalyzer. The rearrangement combines TRBV7-6 with TRBJ1-5; the D segment call TRBD1 is taken from the table without a DNA check. The receptor's source is a woman in her 50s with Graves' hyperthyroidism. Sequencing was carried out using peripheral blood or thyroid tissue (not recorded which). CDR3 reads: CASSPGTGDGEQYFGPGNQPQHF.